Below are 11 T cell receptor beta chains sequenced from a single sample in a study of cytomegalovirus exposure and HLA in healthy donors. It was with 60 Vbeta and 13 Jbeta primers that the PCR ran. Assay used: immunoSEQ multiplex PCR; TCRdb lists only in-frame clones, some missing. The table records under 200,000 clones, roughly four fifths of them present only once. The sequencing sample was made of PBMCs. The source is a female donor in good health and CMV-seronegative.

The CDR3 region is CAWSNSGGAHTQYF. In DNA form, the CDR3 reads TGTGCCTGGAGTAACAGCGGGGGGGCTCATACGCAGTATTTT. The chain couples TRBV30 to TRBJ2-3; 10 bases line up with TRBD2. This CDR3 has 14 amino acids. Germline assignment: CDR1 GTSNPN and CDR2 SVGIG (reference sequence). V lost 2 bases and J lost 7; bases outside the gene matches: 6.

The CDR3, as DNA: TGTGCCAGCAGTGGTTTAGGAGCGGGTGGGTACGAGCAGTACTTC. This encodes CASSGLGAGGYEQYF. V is TRBV2 and J is TRBJ2-7; D might be TRBD2 (6 bases). The CDR3 loop spans 15 amino acids. The ends were cut back, 4 bases at V and 4 bases at J, with 17 bases in the middle. Looked up from germline, CDR1 is SNHLY and CDR2 is FYNNEI.

The table lists this clone with a few counts. The sample holds other DNA sequences that translate to the same CDR3. J is TRBJ2-5 and V is TRBV5-1; D is uncertain. This CDR3 is 14 amino acids long. CDR1 and CDR2 (germline): SGHRS, YFSETQ. Trimming shortened V by 0 bases and J by 1 base, and 7 bases separated the two germline ends. The CDR3 DNA reads as TGCGCCAGCAGCTTGGAAAGAGGCCAAGAGACCCAGTACTTC. Translated: CASSLERGQETQYF.

V and J are TRBV2 and TRBJ2-4, with TRBD2 matching 8 bases. The CDR3 loop spans 12 amino acids. Germline values: CDR1 SNHLY, CDR2 FYNNEI. V lost 10 bases to trimming and J lost 5 bases; unmatched junction nucleotides: 4. For the CDR3, the DNA is TGTGCCACTCGGGAGGGCGAAAACATTCAGTACTTC. It translates to CATREGENIQYF.

As concerns this clone: The same CDR3 also results from other DNA sequences found in this sample. In nucleotides, the CDR3 is TGTGCCAGCAGCGTAGGGGGGGGAGGGTACAATGAGCAGTTCTTC. Amino acid sequence: CASSVGGGGYNEQFF. The V call is TRBV9, the J call TRBJ2-1, with TRBD2 matching 7 bases. Germline V gene sequence: CDR1 SGDLS, CDR2 YYNGEE. The trim removed 0 bases at V and 4 bases at J, leaving 4 bases unmatched. The CDR3 runs 15 residues.

This clone was found once. The chain uses TRBV18 and TRBJ2-7; TRBD2 aligns across 11 bases. The length of the CDR3 is 16 residues. J gave up 5 bases and V 5 bases, and 11 bases lay outside the gene matches. The germline V gene encodes CDR1 KGHSH and CDR2 LQKENI. The CDR3 DNA reads as TGTGCCAGCTCATCTACTAGCGGGAGAGATATACACGAGCAGTACTTC. This translates into CASSSTSGRDIHEQYF. The entire variable domain, with the rest obtained from reference TRBV18 and TRBJ2-7, is as follows: NAGVMQNPRHLVRRRGQEARLRCSPMKGHSHVYWYRQLPEEGLKFMVYLQKENIIDESGMPKERFSAEFPKEGPSILRIQQVVRGDSAAYFCASSSTSGRDIHEQYFGPGTRLTVT.

The chain has TRBV6-4 and TRBJ2-7, with a tentative D call TRBD2 (6 bases). The germline V and J ends were trimmed by 2 bases and 0 bases, with 11 bases remaining between them. The CDR3 length is 15 residues. The germline gives CDR1 MRHNA, CDR2 SNTAGT. The CDR3 DNA sequence: TGTGCCAGCAGTGACGAACATAGCGGCTCCTACGAGCAGTACTTC. Encoded protein: CASSDEHSGSYEQYF.

The chain carries TRBV30 and TRBJ1-6; 10 positions match TRBD1. Germline V gene lookup returns CDR1 GTSNPN and CDR2 SVGIG (reference sequence). Germline trimming cut 5 bases from V and 7 bases from J; bases unmatched to any gene: 11. The CDR3 is made up of 16 amino acids. The chain's CDR3 is CAWGIKGQGSNSPLHF. The CDR3 nucleotides read TGTGCCTGGGGTATCAAGGGACAGGGGTCGAATTCACCCCTCCACTTT.

This clone was seen only a few times. This rearrangement joins TRBV28 to TRBJ2-1, with D possibly being TRBD1 (5 bases). This CDR3 spans 17 amino acids. The V and J ends lost 6 bases and 4 bases respectively, with 22 bases between them. Germline assignment: CDR1 MDHEN and CDR2 SYDVKM. Here the CDR3 reads CASSTYVGQVSYNEQFF. CDR3 DNA: TGTGCCAGCAGCACCTACGTTGGACAAGTTTCTTACAATGAGCAGTTCTTC.

J is TRBJ2-7 and V is TRBV14; 7 bases fit TRBD1. Per germline, CDR1 SGHDN and CDR2 FVKESK. The CDR3 runs 14 residues. Losses at the gene ends were 1 base for V and 6 bases for J; bases not matched to a gene: 6. This chain's CDR3 is CASSQAAGGGEQYF. In DNA form, the CDR3 reads TGTGCCAGCAGCCAAGCGGCAGGGGGTGGCGAGCAGTACTTC.

The rearrangement uses TRBV10-3 and TRBJ2-1; TRBD2 aligns across 7 bases. The germline V gene encodes CDR1 ENHRY and CDR2 SYGVKD. The CDR3 runs 14 residues. The trim removed 11 bases at V and 4 bases at J, leaving 11 bases unmatched. This CDR3 is CASRPQRDYNEQFF. The CDR3 DNA reads TGTGCCTCACGCCCGCAGCGGGATTACAATGAGCAGTTCTTC.